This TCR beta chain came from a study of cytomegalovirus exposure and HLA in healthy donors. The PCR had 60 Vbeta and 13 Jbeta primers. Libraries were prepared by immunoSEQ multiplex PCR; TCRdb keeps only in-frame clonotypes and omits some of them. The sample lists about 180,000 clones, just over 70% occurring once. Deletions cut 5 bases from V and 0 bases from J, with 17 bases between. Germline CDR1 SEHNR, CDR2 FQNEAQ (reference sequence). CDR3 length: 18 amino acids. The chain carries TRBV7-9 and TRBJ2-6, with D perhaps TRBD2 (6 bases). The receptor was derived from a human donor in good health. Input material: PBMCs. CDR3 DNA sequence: TGTGCCAGCAGCCCAGTTGGCGGGGATAGCTCTGGGGCCAACGTCCTGACTTTC. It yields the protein CASSPVGGDSSGANVLTF.